This T cell receptor beta chain was recovered during a study of T cell changes during pregnancy in multiple sclerosis. Data came from immunoSEQ multiplex PCR; TCRdb stores just in-frame clones and leaves some out. The profile shows over 55,000 clones, approximately 92% of them singletons. CDR1 is SGHDT, CDR2 YYEEEE, per germline. The length of the CDR3 is 13 residues. Unmatched junction bases numbered 1, after V lost 3 bases and J lost 4 bases. Specimen: CD8+ T cells from peripheral blood mononuclear cells, collected in the third trimester of pregnancy. The chain is built from TRBV5-6 and TRBJ2-1; TRBD1 aligns across 7 bases. The clonotype was recovered from a female donor in good health, enrolled as a control in a pregnancy study. The CDR3 region is CASSSGQYNEQFF. In DNA, the CDR3 is TGTGCCAGCAGCTCGGGACAGTACAATGAGCAGTTCTTC.